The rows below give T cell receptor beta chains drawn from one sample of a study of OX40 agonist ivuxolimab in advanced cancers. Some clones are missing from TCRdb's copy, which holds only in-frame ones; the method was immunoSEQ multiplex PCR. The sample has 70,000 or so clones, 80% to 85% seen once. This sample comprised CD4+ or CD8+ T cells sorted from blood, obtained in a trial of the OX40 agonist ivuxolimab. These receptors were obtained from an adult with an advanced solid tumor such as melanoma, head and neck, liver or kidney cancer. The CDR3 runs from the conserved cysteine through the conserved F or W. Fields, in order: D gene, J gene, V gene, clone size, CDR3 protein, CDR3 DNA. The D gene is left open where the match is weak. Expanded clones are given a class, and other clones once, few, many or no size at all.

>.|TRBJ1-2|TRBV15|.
CATSSDFNYGYTF
TGTGCCACCAGTTCCGACTTTAACTATGGCTACACCTTC
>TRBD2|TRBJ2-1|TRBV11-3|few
CASSPREGNEQFF
TGTGCCAGCAGCCCGCGGGAGGGCAATGAGCAGTTCTTC
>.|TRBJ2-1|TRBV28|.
CASSPPKANEQFF
TGTGCCAGCAGTCCTCCCAAAGCCAATGAGCAGTTCTTC
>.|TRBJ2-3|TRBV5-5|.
CASSAVQGSHTDTQYF
TGTGCCAGCAGCGCTGTCCAGGGGTCTCACACAGATACGCAGTATTTT
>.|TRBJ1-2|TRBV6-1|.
CASRLSRDNYGYTF
TGTGCCAGCAGATTAAGTCGGGATAACTATGGCTACACCTTC
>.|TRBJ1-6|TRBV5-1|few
CASSPTAEGSPLHF
TGCGCCAGCAGCCCGACAGCGGAGGGATCACCCCTCCACTTT
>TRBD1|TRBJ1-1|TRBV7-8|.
CASSQWTGGTEAFF
TGTGCCAGCAGCCAATGGACAGGCGGCACTGAAGCTTTCTTT
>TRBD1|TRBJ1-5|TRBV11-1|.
CASSLDGQGDQPQHF
TGTGCCAGCAGCTTGGACGGACAGGGCGATCAGCCCCAGCATTTT
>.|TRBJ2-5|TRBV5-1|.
CASRTGNFQETQYF
TGCGCCAGCAGGACAGGAAACTTCCAAGAGACCCAGTACTTC
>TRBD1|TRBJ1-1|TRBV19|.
CASSQPRQGNTEAFF
TGTGCCAGTAGCCAGCCCCGACAGGGCAACACTGAAGCTTTCTTT
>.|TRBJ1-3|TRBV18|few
CASSPDGRSGNTIYF
TGTGCCAGCTCACCCGACGGGCGCTCTGGAAACACCATATATTTT
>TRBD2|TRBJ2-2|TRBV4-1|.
CASPGLAGENTGELFF
TGCGCCAGCCCTGGACTAGCGGGCGAGAACACCGGGGAGCTGTTTTTT
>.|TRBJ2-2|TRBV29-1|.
CSALDRYTGELFF
TGCAGCGCCCTGGACAGATACACCGGGGAGCTGTTTTTT
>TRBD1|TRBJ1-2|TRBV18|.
CASSLDRAGYTF
TGTGCCAGCTCCCTCGACAGGGCCGGCTACACCTTC
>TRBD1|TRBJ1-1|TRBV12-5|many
CASGLAQGQRNTEAFF
TGTGCTAGTGGTTTGGCCCAGGGACAGAGGAACACTGAAGCTTTCTTT
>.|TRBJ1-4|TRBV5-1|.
CASSASGTTNEKLFF
TGCGCCAGCAGCGCCTCAGGGACAACTAATGAAAAACTGTTTTTT
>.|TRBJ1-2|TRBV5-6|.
CASSLTTNYGYTF
TGTGCCAGCAGCTTAACAACTAACTATGGCTACACCTTC
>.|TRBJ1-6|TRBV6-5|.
CASSRTSPYNSPLHF
TGTGCCAGCAGCAGGACCTCTCCCTATAATTCACCCCTCCACTTT
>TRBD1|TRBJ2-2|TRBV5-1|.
CASGQGLNTGELFF
TGCGCCAGCGGACAGGGACTGAACACCGGGGAGCTGTTTTTT
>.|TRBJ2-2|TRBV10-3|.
CAIRLVEGTSTTGELFF
TGTGCCATCAGGCTAGTGGAGGGGACTTCTACTACCGGGGAGCTGTTTTTT
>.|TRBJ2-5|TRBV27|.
CASSLRIQETQYF
TGCGCCAGCAGTTTAAGGATTCAAGAGACCCAGTACTTC
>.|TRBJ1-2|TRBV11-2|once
CASSLARDITNYGYTF
TGTGCCAGCAGCTTAGCTCGGGACATAACTAACTATGGCTACACCTTC
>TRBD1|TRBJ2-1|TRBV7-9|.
CASSPDRGRYEQFF
TGTGCCAGCAGCCCGGACAGGGGGCGGTATGAGCAGTTCTTC
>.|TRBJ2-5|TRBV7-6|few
CASSLGRQGGRETQYF
TGTGCCAGCAGCTTAGGCCGACAGGGCGGGAGGGAGACCCAGTACTTC
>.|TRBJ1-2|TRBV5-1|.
CASSLKGPIGYTF
TGCGCCAGCAGCTTAAAGGGCCCGATAGGCTACACCTTC
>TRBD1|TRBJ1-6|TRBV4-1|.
CASSHASGQLNSPLHF
TGCGCCAGCAGCCACGCTTCGGGACAGCTCAATTCACCCCTCCACTTT
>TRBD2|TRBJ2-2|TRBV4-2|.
CASSQALAGGSGTGELFF
TGTGCCAGCAGCCAAGCTCTAGCGGGAGGGTCGGGGACCGGGGAGCTGTTTTTT
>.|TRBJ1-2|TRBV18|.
CASSPGRDPGLGGYTF
TGTGCCAGCTCACCTGGGAGAGACCCAGGGCTTGGTGGCTACACCTTC
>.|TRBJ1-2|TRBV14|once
CASSQEVRLPLEGYTF
TGTGCCAGCAGCCAAGAAGTGAGGCTGCCCCTCGAGGGCTACACCTTC
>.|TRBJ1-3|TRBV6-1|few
CASSEDFATVSGNTIYF
TGTGCCAGCAGTGAAGATTTCGCCACCGTCTCTGGAAACACCATATATTTT
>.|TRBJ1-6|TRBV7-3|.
CASSWTRGSPLHF
TGTGCCAGCAGCTGGACACGGGGTTCACCCCTCCACTTT
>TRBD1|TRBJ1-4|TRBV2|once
CASSVRQGTNEKLFF
TGTGCCAGCAGTGTACGACAGGGAACTAATGAAAAACTGTTTTTT
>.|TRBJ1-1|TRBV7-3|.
CASSLIPLGAGGMNTEAFF
TGTGCCAGCAGCTTAATTCCCCTCGGGGCAGGAGGGATGAACACTGAAGCTTTCTTT
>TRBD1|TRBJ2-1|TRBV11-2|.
CASSLYRGQLYNEQFF
TGTGCCAGCAGCTTATACAGGGGGCAACTTTACAATGAGCAGTTCTTC
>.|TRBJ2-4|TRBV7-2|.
CASSTYRNIQYF
TGTGCCAGCAGCACGTATAGAAACATTCAGTACTTC
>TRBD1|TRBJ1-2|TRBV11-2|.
CASSTPVGGGGYTF
TGTGCCAGCAGCACCCCGGTGGGAGGGGGCGGCTACACCTTC
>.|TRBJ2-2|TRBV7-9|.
CASSHSMEESGELFF
TGTGCCAGCAGCCACTCGATGGAGGAGTCCGGGGAGCTGTTTTTT
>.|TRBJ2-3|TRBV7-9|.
CASSDRRQAEGTDTQYF
TGTGCCAGCAGCGATCGCCGACAGGCCGAGGGCACAGATACGCAGTATTTT
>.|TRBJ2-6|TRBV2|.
CATSKQLSGANVLTF
TGTGCCACGTCTAAACAGCTCTCTGGGGCCAACGTCCTGACTTTC